The 5 T cell receptor beta chains in this list originate from one sample, sequenced in a study of shared clonotypes between healthy human individuals. Generated by immunoSEQ multiplex PCR, the TCRdb table keeps only in-frame clones and is missing some. Here the sample spans roughly 2 million clones, roughly 96% being singletons. The source material was naive CD4+ T cells sorted from blood. Subset defined: CD45RA+ positively selected. The receptors shown here come from a man in his late teens or twenties in good health.

This chain connects TRBV5-8 to TRBJ2-3; 13 positions agree with TRBD2. Germline V lookup: CDR1 SGHTS, CDR2 YDEGEE. The V and J ends lost 3 bases and 3 bases, in that order; junction bases with no gene match: 4. The CDR3 runs to 16 residues. The CDR3 coding sequence is TGTGCCAGCAGCTCCGGGACTAGCGGGGATACAGATACGCAGTATTTT. Residues: CASSSGTSGDTDTQYF.

The J gene is TRBJ1-2, the V gene TRBV30, with D maybe TRBD1 (5 bases). Trimming shortened V by 0 bases and J by 4 bases, and 15 bases separated the two germline ends. The germline gives CDR1 GTSNPN, CDR2 SVGIG (reference sequence). CDR3 length: 15 amino acids. CDR3 nucleotides: TGTGCCTGGAGTGTATCCCTTGGGACGGGCTATGGCTACACCTTC. Amino acid sequence: CAWSVSLGTGYGYTF.

The V call is TRBV25-1, the J call TRBJ2-3; 7 bases agree with TRBD2. The CDR3 totals 15 residues. CDR1 is MGHDK, CDR2 SYGVNS, per germline. The trim removed 0 bases at V and 11 bases at J, leaving 11 bases unmatched. The CDR3 DNA reads as TGTGCCAGCAGTGAATACCCGGGACTACAGAGTGGGCAGTATTTT. This codes for CASSEYPGLQSGQYF. The variable domain in full, with the rest retrieved from reference TRBV25-1 and TRBJ2-3, is EADIYQTPRYLVIGTGKKITLECSQTMGHDKMYWYQQDPGMELHLIHYSYGVNSTEKGDLSSESTVSRIRTEHFPLTLESARPSHTSQYLCASSEYPGLQSGQYFGPGTRLTVL.

The V call is TRBV30, the J call TRBJ2-1; possibly TRBD1 for D (6 bases). Germline V gene lookup returns CDR1 GTSNPN and CDR2 SVGIG (reference sequence). Trimming took 2 bases from V and 4 from J, leaving 12 bases between them. This CDR3 contains 14 residues. The CDR3 loop is CAWSLRDIYNEQFF. CDR3 bases: TGTGCCTGGAGTCTTCGGGACATTTACAATGAGCAGTTCTTC.

The chain carries TRBV6-5 and TRBJ2-7, with TRBD2 matching over 10 bases. Germline V gene lookup returns CDR1 MNHEY and CDR2 SVGAGI. Trimming at V came to 6 bases and at J to 7 bases, leaving 9 bases not matched to a gene. CDR3 size: 14 residues. As DNA, the CDR3 is TGTGCCAGCAGACAAACCCGACTAGCGGGTGAGCAGTACTTC. It codes for CASRQTRLAGEQYF.